The 25 T cell receptor beta chains listed next were all sequenced from one sample in a study of cytomegalovirus exposure and HLA in healthy donors. PCR primers comprised 60 Vbeta and 13 Jbeta primers. Libraries were prepared by immunoSEQ multiplex PCR; TCRdb keeps only in-frame clonotypes and omits some of them. The sample holds around 150,000 clones, just under 65% seen once. The sequencing input was PBMCs. These receptors originate from a woman aged 60 to 75 in good health and CMV-seropositive.

The chain employs TRBV6-1 and TRBJ1-3; D unresolved. V dropped 7 bases and J dropped 2 bases, with 15 bases sitting between them. Germline CDR1 reads MNHNS; CDR2 reads SASEGT. The CDR3 length is 15 residues. The CDR3 spells CASIVFGVPGNTIYF. Here the CDR3 DNA reads TGTGCCAGCATTGTATTCGGGGTCCCTGGAAACACCATATATTTT.

This chain connects TRBV2 to TRBJ2-1; 13 bases fit TRBD2. The CDR3 is made up of 16 amino acids. With V trimmed by 6 bases and J by 7 bases, 9 bases remained unmatched. Germline CDR1 is SNHLY and CDR2 is FYNNEI. The CDR3: CASREPLAGGENEQFF. The CDR3 DNA is TGTGCCAGCAGGGAACCACTAGCGGGGGGGGAAAATGAGCAGTTCTTC.

The rearrangement uses TRBV18 and TRBJ2-1, with TRBD1 matching over 9 bases. This CDR3 region has 16 residues. Germline V CDR1 and CDR2: KGHSH, LQKENI. With 6 bases clipped from V and 3 bases from J, the junction kept 9 bases outside the gene matches. CDR3 DNA: TGTGCCAGCTCCAGACCGGGACAGGGAAACTACAATGAGCAGTTCTTC. The encoded protein is CASSRPGQGNYNEQFF.

The chain couples TRBV4-3 to TRBJ1-2; perhaps TRBD1 as D (5 bases). Trimming cost V 0 bases and J 8 bases, with 10 bases left between them. The CDR3 loop spans 13 amino acids. CDR1 is LGHNA and CDR2 is YSLEER in the germline V gene. The CDR3 reads CASSQDRWGGYTF. As DNA, the CDR3 is TGCGCCAGCAGCCAAGATCGGTGGGGCGGCTACACCTTC.

The CDR3 sequence is CAWSRGEGADQPQHF. DNA of the CDR3: TGTGCCTGGAGTAGGGGAGAGGGGGCGGATCAGCCCCAGCATTTT. This rearrangement joins TRBV30 to TRBJ1-5, with 7 bases lining up with TRBD1. Germline loops: CDR1 GTSNPN, CDR2 SVGIG (reference sequence). Trimming at V came to 2 bases and at J to 5 bases, leaving 9 bases not matched to a gene. This CDR3 is built from 15 residues.

CDR3 sequence (DNA): TGTGCCTGGAGTGTAACCGCGGGCACTGAAGCTTTCTTT. This translates into CAWSVTAGTEAFF. The chain links TRBV30 to TRBJ1-1; D call uncertain. Trimming stripped 0 bases from V and 4 bases from J, with 9 bases between. Per the germline V gene, CDR1 is GTSNPN and CDR2 is SVGIG (reference sequence). The CDR3 is 13 residues long.

This clone turned up a few times. CDR3 protein: CASRSMTGSGTEAFF. CDR3 bases: TGTGCCAGCAGATCCATGACAGGGTCAGGGACTGAAGCTTTCTTT. V is TRBV6-1 and J is TRBJ1-1, with 7 bases that match TRBD1. The V segment lost 6 bases and the J segment 5 bases; nucleotides outside the gene matches: 12. The CDR3 length is 15 residues. Looked up from germline, CDR1 is MNHNS and CDR2 is SASEGT.

A few counts support this clone. The CDR3 region has the DNA TGTGCCAGCAGCTTAGTAGCGGGAGGGACCTACAATGAGCAGTTCTTC. Protein: CASSLVAGGTYNEQFF. The chain has TRBV7-9 and TRBJ2-1, with 11 bases matching TRBD2. The germline V gene encodes CDR1 SEHNR and CDR2 FQNEAQ (reference sequence). The V segment lost 1 base and the J segment 2 bases; nucleotides outside the gene matches: 1. The length of the CDR3 is 16 residues.

The chain links TRBV5-6 to TRBJ1-2, with D unresolved. CDR1 and CDR2 from the germline V gene are SGHDT and YYEEEE. The CDR3 runs 12 residues. V was trimmed by 4 bases and J by 3 bases, leaving 7 bases between them. This chain's CDR3 is CASSPSDYGYTF. CDR3 sequence (DNA): TGTGCCAGCAGCCCGTCAGACTATGGCTACACCTTC. The complete variable domain, with remaining parts taken from reference TRBV5-6 and TRBJ1-2, reads DAGVTQSPTHLIKTRGQQVTLRCSPKSGHDTVSWYQQALGQGPQFIFQYYEEEERQRGNFPDRFSGHQFPNYSSELNVNALLLGDSALYLCASSPSDYGYTFGSGTRLTVV.

The V gene is TRBV11-3, the J gene TRBJ2-3; no clear D. CDR1 is SGHNT and CDR2 is YENEEA in the germline V gene. This CDR3 spans 14 amino acids. V gave up 5 bases and J gave up 3 bases, with 12 bases separating them. CDR3 DNA sequence: TGTGCCAGCAGCCTGACGGCGGAGACAGATACGCAGTATTTT. Translated: CASSLTAETDTQYF.

J is TRBJ1-5 and V is TRBV2; D unclear. V lost 4 bases and J lost 4, with 5 bases in between. The CDR3 sequence is 12 residues long. Germline CDR1 reads SNHLY; CDR2 reads FYNNEI. The CDR3 DNA sequence: TGTGCCAGCAGTGGTCCAAATCAGCCCCAGCATTTT. This sequence encodes CASSGPNQPQHF.

This clone was seen a handful of times. The V gene is TRBV5-1, the J gene TRBJ2-5; 10 bases are shared with TRBD2. The CDR3 has 16 residues. Germline V gives CDR1 SGHRS, CDR2 YFSETQ. J gave up 4 bases and V 4 bases, and 10 bases lay outside the gene matches. DNA of the CDR3: TGCGCCAGCAGCCGTGGACCCAGCGGGAGGGGAGAGACCCAGTACTTC. Amino acid sequence: CASSRGPSGRGETQYF.

This clone was detected a few times. The chain combines TRBV6-6 with TRBJ1-1; D is undetermined. In germline, CDR1 is MNHNY, CDR2 SVGAGI (reference sequence). Deletions cut 6 bases from V and 0 bases from J, with 8 bases between. This CDR3 is built from 13 residues. The CDR3 DNA reads TGTGCCAGCAGCCCTAAGTTGAACACTGAAGCTTTCTTT. Its translation: CASSPKLNTEAFF.

The CDR3: CASSPGRDYGYTF. The CDR3, as DNA: TGTGCCAGCAGCCCGGGGAGGGACTATGGCTACACCTTC. The chain employs TRBV28 and TRBJ1-2; no definite D call. The CDR3 totals 13 residues. CDR1 is MDHEN, CDR2 SYDVKM, per germline. V was pared by 6 bases and J by 3 bases, with 11 bases between.

This chain connects TRBV2 to TRBJ2-7; D is possibly TRBD2 (5 bases). Germline V gives CDR1 SNHLY, CDR2 FYNNEI. Trimming took 2 bases from V and 2 from J, leaving 10 bases between them. This CDR3 has 14 residues. The CDR3 here is CASSELADAYEQYF. CDR3 DNA: TGTGCCAGCAGTGAACTAGCTGACGCCTACGAGCAGTACTTC.

The chain carries TRBV7-2 and TRBJ1-1; D unclear. The V end was cut by 2 bases, the J end by 3 bases, with 7 bases between. This CDR3 region has 13 residues. Germline V lookup: CDR1 SGHTA, CDR2 FQGNSA. The CDR3 loop reads CASSLRGDTEAFF. The CDR3 region has the DNA TGTGCCAGCAGCTTACGGGGAGACACTGAAGCTTTCTTT.

V is TRBV7-9 and J is TRBJ2-7, with TRBD1 matching 8 bases. After removal of 4 bases from V and 1 base from J, the junction contained 3 bases not matched to a gene. CDR3 length: 14 residues. Per the germline V gene, CDR1 is SEHNR and CDR2 is FQNEAQ (reference sequence). CDR3 sequence reads: CASSSGQVSYEQYF. The CDR3 nucleotides are TGTGCCAGCAGCTCGGGACAGGTTTCCTACGAGCAGTACTTC.

The chain combines TRBV25-1 with TRBJ2-7; 9 bases match TRBD1. CDR1 and CDR2 (germline): MGHDK, SYGVNS. The CDR3 extends over 14 amino acids. V lost 6 bases to trimming and J lost 3 bases; unmatched junction nucleotides: 6. The CDR3 reads CASRAGTGIYEQYF. CDR3 DNA sequence: TGTGCCAGCAGGGCCGGGACAGGGATCTACGAGCAGTACTTC.

The chain has TRBV19 and TRBJ2-5; D possibly corresponds to TRBD2 (7 bases). Germline CDR1 reads LNHDA; CDR2 reads SQIVND (reference sequence). The CDR3 has 14 amino acids. V was shortened by 6 bases and J by 4 bases, with 15 bases between the two germline ends. This chain's CDR3 is CASSWGGGRETQYF. CDR3 nucleotides: TGTGCCAGTAGCTGGGGGGGCGGGAGAGAGACCCAGTACTTC.

The V gene is TRBV28, the J gene TRBJ1-4; weak D call: TRBD1 (5 bases). CDR1 MDHEN and CDR2 SYDVKM come from the germline V gene. The CDR3 sequence is 15 residues long. V lost 2 bases to trimming and J lost 0 bases, with 7 bases between them. The CDR3 DNA is TGTGCCAGCAGTTTAGGGGGGGCAACTAATGAAAAACTGTTTTTT. This gives the protein CASSLGGATNEKLFF.

This clone was observed a few times. The chain uses TRBV4-3 and TRBJ1-5; tentative D call: TRBD1 (5 bases). Germline CDR1 and CDR2: LGHNA and YSLEER. There are 16 residues in the CDR3. V lost 0 bases, J lost 6 bases, and 15 bases lay in between. The CDR3 DNA reads TGCGCCAGCAGCCAAGAAGCGGGGATCAGGGTTCAGCCCCAGCATTTT. It codes for CASSQEAGIRVQPQHF.

The chain joins TRBV5-1 to TRBJ2-4, with D tentatively TRBD1 (5 bases). This CDR3 is built from 16 residues. Trimming cost V 3 bases and J 3 bases, with 16 bases left between them. Germline V gene data show CDR1 as SGHRS and CDR2 as YFSETQ. CDR3 region: CASSSDANRGKNIQYF. CDR3 sequence (DNA): TGCGCCAGCAGCTCGGACGCCAATAGGGGCAAAAACATTCAGTACTTC. The full variable domain, completed using reference TRBV5-1 and TRBJ2-4, is KAGVTQTPRYLIKTRGQQVTLSCSPISGHRSVSWYQQTPGQGLQFLFEYFSETQRNKGNFPGRFSGRQFSNSRSEMNVSTLELGDSALYLCASSSDANRGKNIQYFGAGTRLSVL.

CDR3 DNA sequence: TGTGCCAGCAGTCTACTGCTCTCGTTAGCGAACTCCTACAATGAGCAGTTCTTC. Its translation: CASSLLLSLANSYNEQFF. The chain recombines TRBV27 with TRBJ2-1; possible D gene TRBD2, 5 bases. The germline V gene encodes CDR1 MNHEY and CDR2 SMNVEV (reference sequence). The length of the CDR3 is 18 residues. Trimming shortened V by 5 bases and J by 0 bases, and 20 bases separated the two germline ends.

This clone was seen only a few times. The identical CDR3 is also encoded by other nucleotide sequences in the sample. The chain uses TRBV28 and TRBJ2-7; 11 bases line up with TRBD2. The V gene's germline CDR1 is MDHEN and CDR2 SYDVKM. The CDR3 runs to 15 residues. V lost 4 bases and J lost 2; bases outside the gene matches: 4. CDR3 loop: CASSSGLAGAYEQYF. The CDR3 DNA reads TGTGCCAGCAGTTCAGGACTAGCGGGCGCCTACGAGCAGTACTTC. The whole variable domain, remainder taken from reference TRBV28 and TRBJ2-7, is DVKVTQSSRYLVKRTGEKVFLECVQDMDHENMFWYRQDPGLGLRLIYFSYDVKMKEKGDIPEGYSVSREKKERFSLILESASTNQTSMYLCASSSGLAGAYEQYFGPGTRLTVT.

A remark on this clone: A read error may account for a junction end that differs from germline. The chain links TRBV19 to TRBJ2-7, with TRBD2 identical over 9 bases. The CDR3 consists of 16 residues. The germline gives CDR1 LNHDA, CDR2 SQIVND (reference sequence). The CDR3 DNA follows: TGTGCCAGTAGTCTAGACGGACTAGCGTCGTCCTACGAGCAGTACTTC. It is translated as CASSLDGLASSYEQYF.